This TCR beta chain was sequenced in a study of brain T cells in children with intractable seizures. Whole-study findings and limits: HCMV serostatus was not known, and viral specificity came from CDR3 similarity only. Each case's top public CDR3 resembled known HCMV, EBV or influenza A CDR3s.

Notes on this clone: Its specificity is unknown.

Profiling relied on immunoSEQ multiplex PCR, and the TCRdb table lists in-frame clones only, not all of them. The sample includes over 7,500 clones, 69% of them seen just once. Surgery cases with the highest brain T cell transcript signatures were chosen for sequencing. Pre-surgery treatment included at least one anti-epileptic drug. This CDR3 is built from 15 residues. CDR1 is KGHDR and CDR2 is SFDVKD in the germline V gene. The trim removed 4 bases at V and 3 bases at J, leaving 6 bases unmatched. The rearrangement uses TRBV24-1 and TRBJ2-5; 8 positions agree with TRBD1. The TCR was taken from a girl aged 2 to 9 with tuberous sclerosis and intractable seizures. This specimen consisted of resected brain tissue, obtained at surgery. In nucleotides, the CDR3 is TGTGCCACCAGTGAAGCCCGGGACAGGAAAGAGACCCAGTACTTC. Translation: CATSEARDRKETQYF.